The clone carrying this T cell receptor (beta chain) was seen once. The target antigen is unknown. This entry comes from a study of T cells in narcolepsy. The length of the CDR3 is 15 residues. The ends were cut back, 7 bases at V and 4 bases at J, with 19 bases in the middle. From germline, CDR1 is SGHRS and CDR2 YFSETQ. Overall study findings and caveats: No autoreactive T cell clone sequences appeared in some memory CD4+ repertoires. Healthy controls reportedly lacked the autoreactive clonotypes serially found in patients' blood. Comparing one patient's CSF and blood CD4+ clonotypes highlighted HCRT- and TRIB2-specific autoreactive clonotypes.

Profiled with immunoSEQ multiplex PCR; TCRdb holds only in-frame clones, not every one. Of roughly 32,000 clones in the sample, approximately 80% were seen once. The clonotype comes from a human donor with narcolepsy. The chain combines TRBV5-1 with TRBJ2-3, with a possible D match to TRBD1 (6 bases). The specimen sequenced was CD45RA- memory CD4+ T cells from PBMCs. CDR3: CASGIRQARADTQYF. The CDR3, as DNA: TGCGCCAGCGGCATTCGACAGGCCCGGGCAGATACGCAGTATTTT.